The 23 T cell receptor beta chains listed next were all sequenced from one sample in a study of post-analysis software for immune sequencing data. Whole-study results and caveats: A handful of TRBV segments were significantly more frequent in patients than in controls. TRBV5-6, TRBV5-1 and TRBV20-1 were among these segments.

Presence of unique molecular identifiers characterized the TCR beta cDNA libraries. TCRdb reprocessed the PCR reads with MiXCR, giving one entry per CDR3 protein. Here the sample spans approximately 770,000 distinct CDR3 sequences, under 60% being singletons. The antigens of these receptors remain unknown. Sequencing was done on a sample of blood. The receptors stem from a girl aged 10 to 17 with multiple sclerosis.

This CDR3 reads CATSDTSVSEQFF. In nucleotides, the CDR3 is TGTGCCACCAGTGATACTAGCGTTTCAGAGCAGTTCTTC. The chain is built from TRBV24-1 and TRBJ2-1; TRBD2 agrees at 7 bases. The CDR3 runs to 13 residues. Per germline, CDR1 KGHDR and CDR2 SFDVKD. The V segment lost 3 bases and the J segment 10 bases; nucleotides outside the gene matches: 5.

This clonotype was seen a single time. Mismatch with germline at one junction end may stem from a read error. The J gene is TRBJ2-3, the V gene TRBV20-1, with TRBD2 matching 9 bases. The CDR3 extends over 15 amino acids. Germline V lookup: CDR1 DFQATT, CDR2 SNEGSKA (reference sequence). The CDR3 sequence is CSARISGSNTGTQYF. CDR3 sequence (DNA): TGCAGTGCTAGAATTAGCGGGAGTAACACAGGTACGCAGTATTTT.

A few counts support this clonotype. This chain joins TRBV9 and TRBJ2-1; TRBD1 might be the D (6 bases). V lost 1 base and J lost 0, with 14 bases in between. Per germline, CDR1 SGDLS and CDR2 YYNGEE. This CDR3 comprises 17 residues. The CDR3 spells CASSVYQGTSSYNEQFF. The DNA of the CDR3 is TGTGCCAGCAGCGTATATCAGGGGACGAGCTCCTACAATGAGCAGTTCTTC.

A few counts support this clonotype. For the CDR3, the DNA is TGCAGCGTTGGAGGTGGGCTAGCGGGATCCGCTTTCGATGAGCAGTTCTTC. It is translated as CSVGGGLAGSAFDEQFF. This rearrangement joins TRBV29-1 to TRBJ2-1, with 9 nucleotides matching TRBD2. The CDR3 runs 17 residues. Germline CDR1 is SQVTM and CDR2 is ANQGSEA. The junction had 18 bases not matched to a gene; V was cut back by 4 bases and J by 8 bases.

Comment on this clonotype: This CDR3 is missing its conserved last phenylalanine or tryptophan, likely due to a read error. The DNA is omitted, as the CDR3 cannot be located on it reliably, and the CDR3 follows TCRdb's listing. The CDR3 region is CASSYSQRTETTSSTS. The chain has TRBV6-5 and TRBJ2-7; the table's D call, TRBD1, was not checked against the DNA. The CDR3 is 16 amino acids in total, end residues counted. The germline gives CDR1 MNHEY, CDR2 SVGAGI.

The V and J genes are TRBV28 and TRBJ2-1; TRBD2 matches 12 bases. The CDR3 extends over 16 amino acids. V lost 6 bases and J lost 7; bases outside the gene matches: 10. Germline CDR1 and CDR2: MDHEN and SYDVKM. CDR3 region: CASSRTSGKTWNEQFF. The CDR3 DNA reads TGTGCCAGCAGCCGGACTAGCGGGAAGACTTGGAATGAGCAGTTCTTC.

This chain joins TRBV5-1 and TRBJ2-1; D not resolved. Germline V lookup: CDR1 SGHRS, CDR2 YFSETQ. The CDR3 has 14 residues. V was shortened by 0 bases and J by 5 bases, with 9 bases between the two germline ends. CDR3 region: CASSLAVPHNEQFF. The CDR3, as DNA: TGCGCCAGCAGCTTGGCCGTACCCCACAATGAGCAGTTCTTC. The full variable domain, in which reference TRBV5-1 and TRBJ2-1 provide the parts outside the CDR3, is KAGVTQTPRYLIKTRGQQVTLSCSPISGHRSVSWYQQTPGQGLQFLFEYFSETQRNKGNFPGRFSGRQFSNSRSEMNVSTLELGDSALYLCASSLAVPHNEQFFGPGTRLTVL.

The chain employs TRBV27 and TRBJ2-7; possibly TRBD2 for D (5 bases). V was cut by 4 bases and J by 7 bases, with 23 bases left in between. This CDR3 has 16 amino acids. Germline lookup yields CDR1 MNHEY and CDR2 SMNVEV (reference sequence). CDR3 in DNA: TGTGCCAGCAGTTCCAGCCCGCGGGTCGGTCCGGGGGAGCAGTACTTC. The encoded protein is CASSSSPRVGPGEQYF.

The chain recombines TRBV30 with TRBJ1-1, with no clear D. There are 12 residues in the CDR3. Germline V gene sequence: CDR1 GTSNPN, CDR2 SVGIG (reference sequence). Trimming took 4 bases from V and 0 from J, leaving 6 bases between them. The CDR3 here is CAWMTVNTEAFF. The CDR3 DNA sequence: TGTGCCTGGATGACTGTGAACACTGAAGCTTTCTTT.

This sequence joins TRBV29-1 and TRBJ2-6; TRBD1 might be the D (5 bases). The CDR3 has 14 residues. The germline V gene has CDR1 SQVTM and CDR2 ANQGSEA. V was pared by 6 bases and J by 0 bases, with 9 bases between. The CDR3 DNA is TGCAGCGTCGATGACAGCTCTGGGGCCAACGTCCTGACTTTC. Translating it yields CSVDDSSGANVLTF.

This clonotype was detected many times. The J gene is TRBJ1-2, the V gene TRBV10-3; the D gene is possibly TRBD1 (6 bases). CDR3 size: 16 residues. The V end was cut by 0 bases, the J end by 0 bases, with 11 bases between. Germline CDR1 is ENHRY and CDR2 is SYGVKD. The CDR3 here is CAISESTDRANYGYTF. The CDR3 DNA reads as TGTGCCATCAGTGAGTCCACGGACAGAGCTAACTATGGCTACACCTTC.

The rearrangement uses TRBV7-9 and TRBJ2-1; maybe TRBD1 (6 bases). Germline lookup yields CDR1 SEHNR and CDR2 FQNEAQ (reference sequence). Trimming took off 5 bases at V and 15 bases at J, with 23 bases between the two ends. This CDR3 is built from 14 residues. In DNA form, the CDR3 reads TGTGCCAGCAGCCACGTGACAGGCGGTTTAAATCGGTTCTTC. This gives the protein CASSHVTGGLNRFF.

The chain combines TRBV7-8 with TRBJ2-1, with D unresolved. V gave up 0 bases and J gave up 6 bases, with 9 bases separating them. Germline V gene data show CDR1 as SGHVS and CDR2 as FQNEAQ. The CDR3 consists of 14 residues. The DNA of the CDR3 is TGTGCCAGCAGCTTAGCGGAGCTGCCCAATGAGCAGTTCTTC. This gives the protein CASSLAELPNEQFF.

This sequence joins TRBV29-1 and TRBJ2-3, with D uncertain. V shed 2 bases and J shed 2 bases, with 11 bases lying between them. The CDR3 contains 14 residues. The germline V gene encodes CDR1 SQVTM and CDR2 ANQGSEA. For the CDR3, the DNA is TGCAGCGTTGAACCCATCCGGTACACAGATACGCAGTATTTT. It is translated as CSVEPIRYTDTQYF.

The chain is built from TRBV5-6 and TRBJ1-2; D gene uncertain. The germline V and J ends were trimmed by 0 bases and 3 bases, with 9 bases remaining between them. The germline V gene encodes CDR1 SGHDT and CDR2 YYEEEE. The CDR3 covers 14 residues. CDR3 in DNA: TGTGCCAGCAGCTTGGGAGAACTATACTATGGCTACACCTTC. Protein: CASSLGELYYGYTF. The full variable domain, its missing parts supplied by reference TRBV5-6 and TRBJ1-2, is DAGVTQSPTHLIKTRGQQVTLRCSPKSGHDTVSWYQQALGQGPQFIFQYYEEEERQRGNFPDRFSGHQFPNYSSELNVNALLLGDSALYLCASSLGELYYGYTFGSGTRLTVV.

The sample holds a few counts of this clonotype. The V gene is TRBV27, the J gene TRBJ2-1, with a possible D match to TRBD2 (5 bases). The V end was cut by 2 bases, the J end by 7 bases, with 9 bases between. Germline V CDR1 and CDR2: MNHEY, SMNVEV (reference sequence). CDR3 length: 13 residues. CDR3 coding DNA: TGTGCCAGCAGTTTAGCTGGGGAGAATGAGCAGTTCTTC. This codes for CASSLAGENEQFF.

A few counts support this clonotype. The chain employs TRBV7-3 and TRBJ2-5; D remains ambiguous. Trimming left V 1 base short and J 11 bases short, with 14 bases between. The length of the CDR3 is 13 residues. The germline CDR1 and CDR2 sequences are SGHTA and FQGTGA. The CDR3 protein is CASSLIKPPEQYF. The CDR3 DNA is TGTGCCAGCAGCTTAATTAAACCCCCAGAGCAGTACTTC.

This chain links TRBV6-5 with TRBJ1-1; no firm D call. This CDR3 spans 15 amino acids. V lost 5 bases, J lost 5 bases, and 18 bases lay in between. Germline V lookup: CDR1 MNHEY, CDR2 SVGAGI. The CDR3 bases are TGTGCCAGCAGTCACCAACGACTGGGAGGGACTGAAGCTTTCTTT. The encoded protein is CASSHQRLGGTEAFF.

The V gene is TRBV20-1, the J gene TRBJ2-5, with D perhaps TRBD1 (6 bases). Germline lookup yields CDR1 DFQATT and CDR2 SNEGSKA (reference sequence). The CDR3 consists of 14 residues. Trimming shortened V by 3 bases and J by 2 bases, and 13 bases separated the two germline ends. The CDR3 loop is CSASPQGWQETQYF. CDR3 DNA sequence: TGCAGTGCTAGCCCCCAGGGGTGGCAAGAGACCCAGTACTTC.

This rearrangement joins TRBV29-1 to TRBJ1-1; D ambiguous. This CDR3 spans 10 amino acids. Germline values: CDR1 SQVTM, CDR2 ANQGSEA. V was trimmed by 7 bases and J by 1 base, leaving 4 bases between them. CDR3 amino acids: CSGQNTEAFF. In DNA form, the CDR3 reads TGCAGCGGACAGAACACTGAAGCTTTCTTT.

This clonotype was seen only a few times. V gene TRBV28 combines with J gene TRBJ2-1; weak D call: TRBD2 (5 bases). Germline CDR1 reads MDHEN; CDR2 reads SYDVKM. The V end was cut by 5 bases, the J end by 4 bases, with 15 bases between. This CDR3 spans 15 amino acids. The CDR3 region has the DNA TGTGCCAGCAGTCCCCCTGGACTGGTATACAATGAGCAGTTCTTC. Encoded protein: CASSPPGLVYNEQFF. The entire variable domain, with the rest obtained from reference TRBV28 and TRBJ2-1, is as follows: DVKVTQSSRYLVKRTGEKVFLECVQDMDHENMFWYRQDPGLGLRLIYFSYDVKMKEKGDIPEGYSVSREKKERFSLILESASTNQTSMYLCASSPPGLVYNEQFFGPGTRLTVL.

The CDR3 coding sequence is TGTGCCAGCAGTTACTCCCAGGGGTGGGCTGAAGCTTTCTTT. It is translated as CASSYSQGWAEAFF. V usage is TRBV6-5 and J usage is TRBJ1-1; D may be TRBD1 (6 bases). Between the trimmed V and J ends, which lost 0 bases and 6 bases, there was a span of 11 bases. The CDR3 contains 14 residues. Germline V gene sequence: CDR1 MNHEY, CDR2 SVGAGI.

The sample holds one count of this clonotype. The chain couples TRBV12-3 or TRBV12-4 to TRBJ2-2; D is possibly TRBD2 (6 bases). V lost 0 bases and J lost 4, with 9 bases in between. This CDR3 is built from 15 residues. The CDR3 is CASSLAGGVTGELFF. The DNA for the CDR3 is TGTGCCAGCAGTTTAGCGGGGGGAGTCACCGGGGAGCTGTTTTTT.